This TCR beta chain is from a study of neurological immune-mediated disorders (dated by TCRdb to between 2018 and 2020). For context, the study as a whole: Among the approximately 35 multiple sclerosis patients, approximately 30 had relapsing-remitting MS and 3 had secondary progressive MS. Using UMI-based sequencing, the study compared peripheral blood TCR-beta repertoires from patients with HTLV-I-associated myelopathy (HAM/TSP), patients with multiple sclerosis, and healthy controls. Of the 68 subjects in the cohort, about 14 were HAM/TSP patients, roughly 35 were multiple sclerosis patients, and approximately 20 were healthy controls. Alongside PBMC samples, the set of 80 to 130 TCR-beta libraries contained longitudinal samples, technical triplicates, and paired CD4+ and CD8+ T-cell subsets that had been sorted. Results and caveats for the whole study, not just this receptor: The MS cluster was not associated with any clinical or MRI features, and the authors stated that larger cohorts are needed. TCR clonal expansion was highest in HAM/TSP patients and lowest in MS patients, with MS patients falling below even healthy controls. Phylogenetic analysis grouped repertoires from 18 of 34 MS patients into a cluster of related CDR3 sequences, suggesting a possible repertoire-level signature. Across subjects, expanded clones never shared an identical CDR3 amino acid sequence, which suggests that the TCR-beta repertoires in every group were private.

The germline V gene encodes CDR1 SEHNR and CDR2 FQNEAQ (reference sequence). V and J lose 1 base and 0 bases, and a span of 13 bases separates them. The CDR3 measures 17 amino acids from cysteine to phenylalanine. Only CDR3 DNA remains: 51 bases, in frame from the first base. Unsorted PBMC libraries were generated from 2 million PBMCs stored in RNAlater at -80 °C until RNA extraction. Multiple sclerosis patients were enrolled in a US clinical protocol under which disease progression was evaluated by magnetic resonance imaging. Peripheral blood underwent Ficoll-Hypaque density gradient centrifugation to isolate PBMCs, which were then cryopreserved in liquid nitrogen. cDNA was synthesized by template-switch 5'RACE using a primer with a 10-nucleotide random unique molecular identifier that tagged each TCR transcript. Over 170 million TCR-beta sequences, covering 15-18 subjects, were produced in each sequencing run. The RNeasy kit was used to extract total RNA. The KAPA Real-time Library Amplification kit was used to amplify TCR-beta VDJ regions with primers for the TCR constant region and the 5'RACE anchor. Sample indexes and Illumina adaptors were added in a first PCR, after which library yield was increased in a second PCR. The roughly 650 bp TCR product was size-selected on a 2% E-gel SizeSelection system after Ampure bead purification. Before pooling, library quality was assessed on a Bioanalyzer, concentration was determined with Qubit, and library quantification was performed with the Kapa Library Quantification kit. An Illumina HiSeq 2500 sequenced the libraries paired-end 2 x 150 bp. To increase sequence diversity, roughly 24-31% phiX was spiked into each library pool. Concerning the study's data processing: The UMI-based MiGEC pipeline processed quality-filtered reads and removed over 75% of raw TCR sequences during error correction. IMGT germline references were used for alignment of VDJ genes, and clonotypes were defined by a unique CDR3 amino acid sequence together with V-J genes. Clonal expansion, Shannon diversity and CDR3 relatedness were evaluated with VDJtools (CalcPairwiseDistances, ClusterSamples), while phylogenetic trees were built in CLCbio workbench. Expanded clones were defined as having at least 8 unique UMIs, based on coefficient-of-variation modelling across technical triplicates. TCRdb reworked the public reads: Q25 trimming with fastp, MiXCR clone assembly, productive beta chains retained. Rows with one shared CDR3 protein collapse into an entry with the most common genes and DNA. TCRdb's processing, not the study's, gives the V and J calls here. The sample table contains approximately 65,000 distinct CDR3 sequences; only one count was recorded for under 5% of them. Roughly 2.8% of the sample comes from the top ten.

This clonotype has a count of ten or more. The antigen it binds to is not known. No much larger clone is present one base from it, and per-base qualities are unavailable. The clonotype comes from a man aged 50 to 59 with multiple sclerosis. Input material: PBMCs. Recombination linked TRBV7-9 to TRBJ2-1; there is no confident call for the D gene. The CDR3 sequence is CASSLDPPESSYNEQFF. The DNA sequence reads TGTGCCAGCAGCTTAGATCCCCCAGAGAGCTCCTACAATGAGCAGTTCTTC.